The clone carrying this T cell receptor beta chain showed up just a few times. What it binds is not known. The sample holds other DNA sequences that translate to the same CDR3. This specimen comes from a study of cytomegalovirus exposure and HLA in healthy donors. Study results and limitations: Despite most TCR sequences being rare, some public TCRs occurred in many donors.

V lost 3 bases and J lost 1, with 6 bases in between. From germline, CDR1 is SEHNR and CDR2 FQNEAQ (reference sequence). The CDR3 extends over 13 amino acids. Researchers ran the PCR with 60 Vbeta and 13 Jbeta primers. Only in-frame clones appear in the TCRdb table, and some are missing; sequencing was by immunoSEQ multiplex PCR. Seen here are 200,000 to 300,000 clones, 84% observed once, and the top ten hold roughly 2%. The sequence came from a woman aged 40 to 49 in good health and CMV-seropositive. V is TRBV7-9 and J is TRBJ1-1, with D perhaps matching TRBD1 (5 bases). Input material: PBMCs. The CDR3 loop reads CASSFQGNTEAFF. In nucleotides, the CDR3 is TGTGCCAGCAGCTTTCAGGGGAACACTGAAGCTTTCTTT. Full variable domain (rest looked up from reference TRBV7-9 and TRBJ1-1): DTGVSQNPRHKITKRGQNVTFRCDPISEHNRLYWYRQTLGQGPEFLTYFQNEAQLEKSRLLSDRFSAERPKGSFSTLEIQRTEQGDSAMYLCASSFQGNTEAFFGQGTRLTVV.